The next 3 T cell receptor beta chains were all read from a single sample in a study of cytomegalovirus exposure and HLA in healthy donors. With 60 Vbeta and 13 Jbeta primers, the PCR was carried out. The table came from immunoSEQ multiplex PCR; TCRdb's copy has only in-frame clones and leaves some out. The sample's table shows about 160,000 clones. Sequencing was done on a sample of PBMCs. Receptor source: an older woman in good health and CMV-seronegative.

This chain links TRBV19 with TRBJ2-5; 8 bases are shared with TRBD2. Germline-derived CDR1 and CDR2 are LNHDA and SQIVND (reference sequence). The V gene end was trimmed by 11 bases and the J gene end by 1 base; junction bases not matched to a gene: 12. This CDR3 is 15 amino acids long. The CDR3, as DNA: TGTGCCTCCTCCCCCCAGCGGGGGATCCAAGAGACCCAGTACTTC. It codes for CASSPQRGIQETQYF.

The CDR3 loop is CASSSVTEQFF. CDR3 bases: TGTGCCAGCAGCTCAGTCACTGAGCAGTTCTTC. J is TRBJ2-1 and V is TRBV7-9; D gene unclear. The CDR3 is made up of 11 amino acids. CDR1 is SEHNR, CDR2 FQNEAQ, per germline (reference sequence). With 4 bases removed from V and 9 bases from J, the gap between germline ends came to 7 bases.

The DNA of the CDR3 is TGCGCCAGCAGCCAAGGAGTCTACGGCACTGAAGCTTTCTTT. This gives the protein CASSQGVYGTEAFF. The chain recombines TRBV4-1 with TRBJ1-1; D remains ambiguous. V gave up 1 base and J gave up 4 bases, with 10 bases separating them. The CDR3 totals 14 residues. Looked up from germline, CDR1 is MGHRA and CDR2 is YSYEKL.